This entry lists 3 T cell receptor beta chains sequenced from one sample in a study of glioma-infiltrating T cells. The iRepertoire nested amplicon-rescue multiplex PCR amplified TCR alpha and beta CDR3s from RNA. In TCRdb, the multiplex PCR reads were re-called with MiXCR into one record per CDR3 protein. The sample has approximately 110,000 distinct CDR3 sequences, around 23% seen once. The sequenced sample was glioma tissue, nonneoplastic brain tissue, or PBMCs (not recorded which). These receptors all stem from a human donor with low-grade glioma or glioblastoma, undergoing nonglioma brain surgery, or in good health (not recorded which).

A remark on this clonotype: Being one base from a much bigger clone, this may be a read error. The chain uses TRBV7-2 and TRBJ2-2; D is uncertain. Germline V lookup: CDR1 SGHTA, CDR2 FQGNSA. The CDR3 has 14 residues. Trimming shortened V by 6 bases and J by 6 bases, and 14 bases separated the two germline ends. CDR3 in amino acids: CASRFSFGPGELFF. For the CDR3, the DNA is TGTGCCAGCAGATTCTCCTTTGGACCCGGGGAGCTGTTTTTT.

A note on this clonotype: This sequence may be a read error, since a much larger clone differs from it by one base. The CDR3 coding sequence is TGTGCCAGCGCGGACGACACTAGCACAGATACGCAGTATTTT. Protein product: CASADDTSTDTQYF. This chain joins TRBV6-5 and TRBJ2-3; unclear D gene. This CDR3 has 14 amino acids. CDR1 and CDR2 from the germline V gene are MNHEY and SVGAGI. V lost 8 bases to trimming and J lost 0 bases, with 12 bases between them.

This chain uses TRBV19 with TRBJ1-2; D uncertain. This CDR3 region has 14 residues. Germline V gives CDR1 LNHDA, CDR2 SQIVND (reference sequence). Trimming took off 3 bases at V and 4 bases at J, with 12 bases between the two ends. CDR3 sequence (DNA): TGTGCCAGTAGTATGAACATGAAGAGCTATGGCTACACCTTC. Its translation: CASSMNMKSYGYTF.